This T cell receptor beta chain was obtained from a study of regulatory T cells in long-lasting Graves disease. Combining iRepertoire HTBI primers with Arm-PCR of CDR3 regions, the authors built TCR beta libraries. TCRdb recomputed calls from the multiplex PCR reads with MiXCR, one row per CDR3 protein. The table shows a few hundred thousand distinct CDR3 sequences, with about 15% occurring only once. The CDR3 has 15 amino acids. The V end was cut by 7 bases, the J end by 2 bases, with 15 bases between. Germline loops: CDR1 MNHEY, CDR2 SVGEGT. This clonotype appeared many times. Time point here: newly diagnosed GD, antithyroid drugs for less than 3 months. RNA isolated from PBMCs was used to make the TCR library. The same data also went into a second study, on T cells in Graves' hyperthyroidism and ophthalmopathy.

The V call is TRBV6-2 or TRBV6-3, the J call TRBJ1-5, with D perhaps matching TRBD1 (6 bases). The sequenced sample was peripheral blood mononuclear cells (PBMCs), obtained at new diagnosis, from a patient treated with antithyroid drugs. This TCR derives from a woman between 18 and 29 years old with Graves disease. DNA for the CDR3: TGTGCCAGCAAACCCGGGGGGGCAGGCAATCAGCCCCAGCATTTT. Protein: CASKPGGAGNQPQHF.